The T cell receptor (beta chain) described here comes from a study of identical twins. The study's findings and limits: Cross-sectional statistical analysis was relied on for the conclusions, without the same donors being followed. Sequences that were beta out-of-frame showed weaker excess twin sharing.

Looked up from germline, CDR1 is SEHNR and CDR2 is FQNEAQ (reference sequence). This CDR3 is built from 16 residues. Trimming stripped 6 bases from V and 4 bases from J, with 19 bases between. Healthy Caucasians alone served as donors. With template switching, a universal primer site was added, and the cDNA carried unique molecular identifiers. One entry per CDR3 protein results from TCRdb running MiXCR on the 5' RACE reads. The table has roughly 280,000 distinct CDR3 sequences, roughly 9.7% seen once. This clonotype came up many times. The antigen remains unidentified. This sample was also put to use in a study of yellow fever vaccine responses in identical twins.

The sample comprised CD8+ T cells sorted from blood. The chain recombines TRBV7-9 with TRBJ2-1; TRBD1 might be the D (5 bases). This receptor was identified in a woman under 30 in good health. The CDR3 DNA sequence: TGTGCCAGCAGTCCCCTTCAGGGCGGTATTTACAATGAGCAGTTCTTC. This translates into CASSPLQGGIYNEQFF.